Reported below is one TCR beta chain. The data stem from a study of shared clonotypes between healthy human individuals. On the study more broadly: Three plates each covered CD4 naive and memory; CD8 naive two, CD8 memory one.

Each subset's genomic DNA was shared equally among a number of immunoSEQ plates. TCRdb's copy holds only in-frame clones and misses some; the assay was immunoSEQ multiplex PCR. The sample includes some 2,000,000 clones, over 85% of them seen just once. V lost 5 bases to trimming and J lost 0 bases, with 13 bases between them. CDR1 and CDR2 (germline): SEHNR, FQNEAQ (reference sequence). The CDR3 totals 16 residues. V gene TRBV7-9 combines with J gene TRBJ2-2; D not certain. This TCR came from a young man in good health. What was sequenced was naive CD4+ T cells sorted from blood. Documented subset: CD45RA+ positively selected. The CDR3 is CASSPSLVSNTGELFF. The CDR3 DNA follows: TGTGCCAGCAGCCCTTCCCTAGTGTCGAACACCGGGGAGCTGTTTTTT. Supplemented by reference TRBV7-9 and TRBJ2-2, the full variable domain reads DTGVSQNPRHKITKRGQNVTFRCDPISEHNRLYWYRQTLGQGPEFLTYFQNEAQLEKSRLLSDRFSAERPKGSFSTLEIQRTEQGDSAMYLCASSPSLVSNTGELFFGEGSRLTVL.